The sequence of this T cell receptor (beta chain) was determined in a study of blood T cell repertoires in COVID-19. In the study overall: COVID-19 samples collected from the United States, Italy and Spain covered acute and convalescent phases. The analysed material was cDNA or gDNA that came from T cells, B-cell-depleted T cells, or PBMCs.

The CDR3 has 14 residues. V lost 3 bases and J 0 bases, leaving 8 bases between the germline ends. Germline V gene sequence: CDR1 MNHEY, CDR2 SMNVEV (reference sequence). Per the authors' pipeline: Amplification from reference gene primers served as the basis for estimated nucleated cell counts. Method: immunoSEQ multiplex PCR; TCRdb's copy keeps in-frame clones and lacks some. Clonal size and the V and J genes are those of that table, whereas D and trimming came from the DNA. The table records about 140,000 clones, roughly four fifths of them present only once. The TCR sequence derives from a human donor in a cohort sampled during active COVID-19. Material for sequencing was peripheral blood. This chain links TRBV27 with TRBJ1-1; a possible D gene is TRBD1 (5 bases). CDR3 in DNA: TGTGCCAGCAGTTTCGGGGGGGTGAACACTGAAGCTTTCTTT. Translating it yields CASSFGGVNTEAFF.